This T cell receptor beta chain was identified during a study of shared clonotypes between healthy human individuals. Study-level points and caveats: Expectations were that clonotype sharing among donors would be affected by sequencing depth. Some naive CD4 clonotypes, roughly 5%, turned up in common across a few donors.

Donors were healthy HIV-negative adults without recently reported acute infections or vaccinations. The split of CD4+ cells yielded CD45RA+ naive and CD45RA-negative memory subsets. Generated by immunoSEQ multiplex PCR, the TCRdb table keeps only in-frame clones and is missing some. The sample has hundreds of thousands of clones; about 95% are singletons. For this clone: The antigen remains undetermined.

V dropped 2 bases and J dropped 4; count of bases not matched to a gene: 4. Germline-derived CDR1 and CDR2 are SGHTA and FQGNSA. The CDR3 extends over 15 amino acids. The chain joins TRBV7-2 to TRBJ1-3, with 8 bases matching TRBD1. This clonotype was obtained from a woman aged 30 to 39 in good health. The sequencing sample was made of naive CD4+ T cells sorted from blood. Specified subset: CD45RA+ positively selected. The CDR3 loop reads CASSLQGAPGNTIYF. Here the CDR3 DNA reads TGTGCCAGCAGCTTACAGGGGGCGCCGGGAAACACCATATATTTT.